This T cell receptor (beta chain) came from a study of sequential checkpoint blockade in melanoma. About the study: Both treatment sequences were followed by maintenance nivolumab.

Treatment specified: randomized to nivolumab then ipilimumab (arm A) or the reverse (arm B). None of the patients previously received DNA-damaging chemotherapy. Sorted cells were live CD3+CD8+, lacking CD19 and CD56, from PBMCs. The method was immunoSEQ multiplex PCR; TCRdb's version includes in-frame clones alone and lacks a portion of them. The sample shows 20,000 to 25,000 clones, approximately 78% of them seen only once. The CDR3 has 13 residues. V was clipped by 3 bases and J by 4 bases, with 9 bases between them. Germline lookup yields CDR1 LNHDA and CDR2 SQIVND (reference sequence). Sequencing was performed on CD8+ T cells sorted from blood (inferred from file names), taken from a patient given nivolumab and ipilimumab in sequence. The rearrangement uses TRBV19 and TRBJ1-1, with a possible D match to TRBD1 (6 bases). The sequence was collected from a human donor with melanoma. CDR3 sequence reads: CASSIRQATEAFF. CDR3 bases: TGTGCCAGTAGTATTCGACAGGCCACTGAAGCTTTCTTT.